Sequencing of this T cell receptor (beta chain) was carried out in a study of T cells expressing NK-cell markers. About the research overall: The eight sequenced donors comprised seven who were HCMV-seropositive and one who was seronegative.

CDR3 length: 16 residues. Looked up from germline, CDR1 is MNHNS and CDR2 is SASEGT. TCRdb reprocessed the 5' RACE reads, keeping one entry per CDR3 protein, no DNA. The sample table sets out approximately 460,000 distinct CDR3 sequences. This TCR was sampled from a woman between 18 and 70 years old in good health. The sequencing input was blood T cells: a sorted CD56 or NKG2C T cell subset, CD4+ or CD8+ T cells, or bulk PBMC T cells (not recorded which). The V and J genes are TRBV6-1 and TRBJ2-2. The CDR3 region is CASSPRTSGNAWELFF.